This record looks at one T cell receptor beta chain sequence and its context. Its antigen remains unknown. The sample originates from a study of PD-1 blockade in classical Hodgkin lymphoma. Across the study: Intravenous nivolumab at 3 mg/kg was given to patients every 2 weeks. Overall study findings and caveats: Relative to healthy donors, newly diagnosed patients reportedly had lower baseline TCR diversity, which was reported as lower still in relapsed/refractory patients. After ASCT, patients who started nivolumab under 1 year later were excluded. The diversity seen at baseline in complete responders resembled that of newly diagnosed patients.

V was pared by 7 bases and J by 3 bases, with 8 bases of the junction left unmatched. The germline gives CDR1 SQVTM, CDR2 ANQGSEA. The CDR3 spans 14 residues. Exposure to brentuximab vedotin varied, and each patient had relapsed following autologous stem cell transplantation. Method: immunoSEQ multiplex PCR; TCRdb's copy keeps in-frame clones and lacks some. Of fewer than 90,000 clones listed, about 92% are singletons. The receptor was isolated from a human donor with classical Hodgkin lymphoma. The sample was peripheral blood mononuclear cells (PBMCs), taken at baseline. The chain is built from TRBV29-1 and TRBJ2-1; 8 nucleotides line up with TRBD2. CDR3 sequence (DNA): TGCAGCGGGTCTACCGGGACTAGCTACAATGAGCAGTTCTTC. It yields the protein CSGSTGTSYNEQFF.